These 8 T cell receptor beta chains share one sample of origin, sequenced in a study of T-cell memory formation after mild COVID-19 (dated by TCRdb to 2020 to 2022). Receptor libraries were prepared by 5' RACE. TCRdb names Illumina NovaSeq 6000 as the instrument used. Using fastp trimming at Q25 and MiXCR clonotype assembly, TCRdb reanalyzed the public sequencing data and kept in-frame beta chains. Merged by CDR3 protein, the rows form single entries marked with the most common genes and DNA. Across this sample there are 300,000 to 400,000 distinct CDR3 sequences, with roughly an eighth seen only once. Together, the top ten hold approximately 21% of the sample. The sequencing sample was made of PBMCs or a T cell subset sorted from them (not recorded which). The receptors come from a young man who had mild COVID-19 (a few samples of this study predate the infection). The sample titles of this study are shuffled in the database, so cell type and time point are left out; the donor was told from shared clones.

This clonotype appeared a few times. The J gene is TRBJ2-5, the V gene TRBV7-2; 10 nucleotides match TRBD2. J gave up 3 bases and V 8 bases, and 9 bases lay outside the gene matches. CDR3 length: 15 residues. CDR1 SGHTA and CDR2 FQGNSA come from the germline V gene. Here the CDR3 reads CASSPWTSGKETQYF. The CDR3 DNA sequence: TGTGCCAGCTCTCCTTGGACTAGCGGTAAAGAGACCCAGTACTTC.

This clonotype occurred a few times. The gene calls are TRBV7-8 and TRBJ2-7, with 14 bases identical to TRBD2. CDR1 and CDR2 from the germline V gene are SGHVS and FQNEAQ. V shed 1 base and J 9 bases; nucleotides not matched to a gene: 8. The CDR3 is made up of 16 amino acids. Written as DNA, the CDR3 is TGTGCCAGCAGCTTAGGTGGGACTAGCGGGGGATACCGGCAGTACGTC. Amino acids: CASSLGGTSGGYRQYV.

The chain couples TRBV5-1 to TRBJ2-1; 7 positions match TRBD1. CDR1 is SGHRS, CDR2 YFSETQ, per germline. J was trimmed by 9 bases and V by 0 bases; bases with no gene match: 3. The CDR3 contains 13 residues. The CDR3 is CASSLGQGSEQFF. The CDR3 nucleotides are TGCGCCAGCAGCTTGGGACAGGGCAGTGAGCAGTTCTTC.

J is TRBJ1-6 and V is TRBV27, with a weak D call TRBD1 (5 bases). The germline V gene encodes CDR1 MNHEY and CDR2 SMNVEV (reference sequence). V was pared by 5 bases and J by 2 bases, with 13 bases between. This CDR3 has 16 amino acids. Here the CDR3 reads CASSARDGTYNSPLHF. The CDR3, as DNA: TGTGCCAGCAGTGCCCGGGACGGAACCTATAATTCACCCCTCCACTTT.

The chain couples TRBV7-3 to TRBJ1-1; the D gene is possibly TRBD1 (5 bases). CDR1 is SGHTA and CDR2 is FQGTGA in the germline V gene. The V end lost 5 bases, the J end lost 0 bases, and 10 bases lay between the germline ends. The CDR3 loop spans 14 amino acids. As DNA, the CDR3 is TGTGCCAGCAGCCCAGGACACATGAACACTGAAGCTTTCTTT. It is translated as CASSPGHMNTEAFF.

The CDR3 loop reads CASSVGDRANSPLHF. As DNA, the CDR3 is TGTGCCAGCAGCGTAGGGGACAGGGCCAATTCACCCCTCCACTTT. The V call is TRBV9, the J call TRBJ1-6, with 9 bases identical to TRBD1. CDR1 and CDR2 (germline): SGDLS, YYNGEE. V was clipped by 0 bases and J by 7 bases; unmatched bases: 2. CDR3 length: 15 amino acids.

This clonotype showed up just a few times. CDR3 in amino acids: CASSPPGTGGASVTF. CDR3 DNA sequence: TGTGCCAGCTCACCTCCCGGGACAGGGGGCGCCTCGGTCACCTTC. The gene calls are TRBV18 and TRBJ1-2; 12 positions match TRBD1. The ends lost 3 bases at V and 13 bases at J; junction bases unmatched: 12. CDR3 length: 15 amino acids. Germline lookup yields CDR1 KGHSH and CDR2 LQKENI. Looking up the rest from reference TRBV18 and TRBJ1-2 gives the full variable domain: NAGVMQNPRHLVRRRGQEARLRCSPMKGHSHVYWYRQLPEEGLKFMVYLQKENIIDESGMPKERFSAEFPKEGPSILRIQQVVRGDSAAYFCASSPPGTGGASVTFGSGTRLTVV.

The chain joins TRBV12-3 or TRBV12-4 to TRBJ2-5; D is uncertain. This CDR3 contains 13 residues. V was trimmed by 5 bases and J by 5 bases, leaving 12 bases between them. This CDR3 reads CASSGPGRETQYF. For the CDR3, the DNA is TGTGCCAGCAGTGGCCCCGGCCGGGAGACCCAGTACTTC.